This is a list of T cell receptor beta chains from one sample in a study of shared T cell receptors in the human thymus. The data were produced by immunoSEQ multiplex PCR, yet TCRdb's version contains in-frame clones alone and is incomplete. The sample includes roughly 660,000 clones, roughly 88% seen only once; the top ten take 0.0095% to 0.011%. The same specimen was also included in a second study, on human thymus T cells.

Specimen: thymocytes. The origin of the receptors is a boy in the first two years of life with a congenital heart defect. The CDR3 runs from the conserved cysteine through the conserved F or W. D genes are given only for firm matches. Only part of the rows carry a size: once, few, many, or a class if the clone is expanded.

TRBD2,TRBV5-1,NA,TRBJ2-7,TGCGCCAGCAGCTTGTGGCTAGCGGGAGACCACGAGCAGTACTTC,CASSLWLAGDHEQYF
NA,TRBV4-2,once,TRBJ2-4,TGTGCCAGCAGCCAAGATACACAGGGGGAGGGGGCCAAAAACATTCAGTACTTC,CASSQDTQGEGAKNIQYF
NA,TRBV10-1,NA,TRBJ2-3,TGCGCCAGCAGTCAGAAGTCTAGCACAGATACGCAGTATTTT,CASSQKSSTDTQYF
TRBD2,TRBV7-8,NA,TRBJ2-3,TGTGCCAGCAGCCCTAGAAGGGACGGGACTAGCGGCACAGATACGCAGTATTTT,CASSPRRDGTSGTDTQYF
NA,TRBV4-3,NA,TRBJ2-7,TGCGCCAGCAGCCAAGATGAGGCCCGTACTCCCTACGAGCAGTACTTC,CASSQDEARTPYEQYF
TRBD2,TRBV5-1,NA,TRBJ2-1,TGCGCCAGCAGCTTGGAGGGGACTAGCGGGTACAATGAGCAGTTCTTC,CASSLEGTSGYNEQFF
NA,TRBV7-9,NA,TRBJ1-3,TGTGCTGGCGGTTCGTCTGGAAACACCATATATTTT,CAGGSSGNTIYF
TRBD2,TRBV7-2,NA,TRBJ2-7,TGTGCCAGCAGCGGGGGTAGGACTAGCGGCCACGAGCAGTACTTC,CASSGGRTSGHEQYF
TRBD1,TRBV9,NA,TRBJ1-2,TGTGCCAGCAGCGTAGGGGACAGGAAGTCTGGGGGCTACACCTTC,CASSVGDRKSGGYTF
NA,TRBV11-2,NA,TRBJ1-1,TGTGCCAGCAGCTGGGAGGGGGGCGGCACTGAAGCTTTCTTT,CASSWEGGGTEAFF
TRBD1,TRBV29-1,NA,TRBJ1-2,TGCAGCGTTGCCCGACAGGGGGCCGGCTATGGCTACACCTTC,CSVARQGAGYGYTF
TRBD2,TRBV5-6,NA,TRBJ2-5,TGTGCCAGCAGCTTTAGGACTAGCGGGGCAGAGACCCAGTACTTC,CASSFRTSGAETQYF
NA,TRBV6-4,NA,TRBJ1-1,TGTGCCAGCAGCAAGACAGAGAACACTGAAGCTTTCTTT,CASSKTENTEAFF
NA,TRBV15,once,TRBJ1-1,TGTGCCACCAGCAGAGACAGAAGTCCGAACACTGAAGCTTTCTTT,CATSRDRSPNTEAFF
NA,TRBV19,few,TRBJ1-3,TGTGCCAGTAGTATTTACAGGGAAAGCTCTGGAAACACCATATATTTT,CASSIYRESSGNTIYF
TRBD1,TRBV18,NA,TRBJ2-6,TGTGCCAGCTCACCCGACTCATTAAGCGACAGGGCTGGGGCCAACGTCCTGACTTTC,CASSPDSLSDRAGANVLTF
NA,TRBV10-3,NA,TRBJ1-3,TGTGCCATCAGTGAGTCGAAAGGGGCTGGAAACACCATATATTTT,CAISESKGAGNTIYF
NA,TRBV14,NA,TRBJ2-1,TGTGCCAGCAGCCAAGAAAGCGGGCTTGAGCAGTTCTTC,CASSQESGLEQFF
TRBD1,TRBV2,once,TRBJ1-2,TGTGCCAGCACCCCAGGGGGCAGGTCCAAACCTAACTATGGCTACACCTTC,CASTPGGRSKPNYGYTF
NA,TRBV11-2,NA,TRBJ2-1,TGTGCCAGCAGGACTACCAACAATGAGCAGTTCTTC,CASRTTNNEQFF
TRBD2,TRBV15,once,TRBJ2-5,TGTGCCACCAGCAGAGCAGGGACTAGCGGGCCATGGAGCGCCCAGTACTTC,CATSRAGTSGPWSAQYF
NA,TRBV30,NA,TRBJ2-7,TGTGCCTGGAGCCCGAGGGGGAACCCTTCCTACGAGCAGTACTTC,CAWSPRGNPSYEQYF
TRBD1,TRBV5-6,NA,TRBJ2-6,TGTGCCAGCAGCTTGGCGGACAGGGAGGCGGCTGGGGCCAACGTCCTGACTTTC,CASSLADREAAGANVLTF
TRBD1,TRBV4-1,NA,TRBJ2-7,TGCGCCAGCAGCCACGAAAACGACAGGGTTCCTTCCTACGAGCAGTACTTC,CASSHENDRVPSYEQYF
NA,TRBV7-9,once,TRBJ1-1,TGTGCCAGCAGCGCTATTGGGTGGGGGCTGACTGAAGCTTTCTTT,CASSAIGWGLTEAFF
NA,TRBV30,NA,TRBJ1-1,TGTGCCTGGGGGGACGGGAGGTACACTGAAGCTTTCTTT,CAWGDGRYTEAFF
TRBD2,TRBV2,NA,TRBJ2-7,TGTGCCAGCAGTGTTGTCCCCCCCGGGAGGGCCGACTACGAGCAGTACTTC,CASSVVPPGRADYEQYF
NA,TRBV11-2,NA,TRBJ2-7,TGTGCCAGCAGCTTCTCTCCCGGGGACTTCTCCTACGAGCAGTACTTC,CASSFSPGDFSYEQYF
TRBD2,TRBV7-2,NA,TRBJ2-1,TGTGCCAGCAGCGCGACTAGCGGGAGGGCCCGAAATGAGCAGTTCTTC,CASSATSGRARNEQFF
TRBD2,TRBV10-1,NA,TRBJ2-3,TGCGCCAGCAGTGGACTAGCGGGAGGGCCGGGCTTGGATACGCAGTATTTT,CASSGLAGGPGLDTQYF
TRBD1,TRBV2,NA,TRBJ1-2,TGTGCCAGCAGGCCGGGACAGGGTAGTTCACCCTATGGCTACACCTTC,CASRPGQGSSPYGYTF
NA,TRBV5-1,NA,TRBJ1-2,TGCGCCAGCAAGGCCGGAGATGGCTACACCTTC,CASKAGDGYTF
TRBD1,TRBV29-1,NA,TRBJ2-5,TGCAGCGCCAGACCGGGACAGGGGGGTGGGTGGCGAGAGACCCAGTACTTC,CSARPGQGGGWRETQYF
NA,TRBV7-4,NA,TRBJ1-1,TGTGCCAGCAGCTTCCCAAAGCCACTTAGTTACACTGAAGCTTTCTTT,CASSFPKPLSYTEAFF
NA,TRBV21-1,NA,TRBJ2-7,TGTGCCAGCAGTGGGGGTCGGTTAGCGGGAGGGCCGGGGACCTACGAGCAGTACTTC,CASSGGRLAGGPGTYEQYF
TRBD2,TRBV6-5,NA,TRBJ2-2,TGTGCCAGCAGTCGCCGGGAGGTATCCGGGGAGCTGTTTTTT,CASSRREVSGELFF
NA,TRBV27,NA,TRBJ1-1,TGTGCCAGCAGGGTAGGGACACGGGCTTTGCTGGCTTTCTTT,CASRVGTRALLAFF
NA,TRBV6-5,few,TRBJ1-4,TGTGCCAGCAGTAACCGGACAGCAACTAATGAAAAACTGTTTTTT,CASSNRTATNEKLFF
TRBD2,TRBV4-2,NA,TRBJ2-5,TGTGCCAGCAGCCTCCGGGGACTAGCGGGAGGGCCAGATACCCAGTACTTC,CASSLRGLAGGPDTQYF
NA,TRBV5-5,NA,TRBJ2-1,TGTGCCAGCAGCTTGGTTCGTGAGCAGTTCTTC,CASSLVREQFF
NA,TRBV11-3,NA,TRBJ2-3,TGTGCCAGCAGCCGGAGACTAACTAGCACAGATACGCAGTATTTT,CASSRRLTSTDTQYF
TRBD1,TRBV30,NA,TRBJ1-5,TGTGCCTGGAGCCGACAGGGGGAAGGGACCTATAGCAATCAGCCCCAGCATTTT,CAWSRQGEGTYSNQPQHF
NA,TRBV6-5,NA,TRBJ2-2,TGTGCCAGCAGCCTGTCGTACACCGGGGAGCTGTTTTTT,CASSLSYTGELFF
NA,TRBV7-3,once,TRBJ1-2,TGTGCCAGCAGCCTGGCCAACAGGGATGGCTACACCTTC,CASSLANRDGYTF
TRBD2,TRBV15,NA,TRBJ2-3,TGTGCCACCAGCAGAGAGGGGCTAGCGGGAGGGCTTGATACGCAGTATTTT,CATSREGLAGGLDTQYF
TRBD2,TRBV6-6,few,TRBJ2-1,TGTGCCAGCAGTCCCCTTACTCGGGAGGAAGACAATGAGCAGTTCTTC,CASSPLTREEDNEQFF
NA,TRBV7-9,NA,TRBJ2-7,TGTGCCAGCAGCCCCCGGGTGATCGACTCGGCTAGCCCCTCCTACGAGCAGTACTTC,CASSPRVIDSASPSYEQYF
TRBD2,TRBV19,once,TRBJ2-7,TGTGCCAGCCTGGTACTAGCGTTAGGCGAGCAGTACTTC,CASLVLALGEQYF
NA,TRBV19,NA,TRBJ1-3,TGTGCCAGTAGTATAATGAGGTTCGGAGACACCATATATTTT,CASSIMRFGDTIYF
TRBD1,TRBV15,NA,TRBJ2-2,TGTGCCACCAGCACTCCGGGACAGGGGGCGCACACCGGGGAGCTGTTTTTT,CATSTPGQGAHTGELFF
TRBD1,TRBV30,NA,TRBJ2-1,TGTGCCTGGACGGGGGGGGGACAGGGGTACAATGAGCAGTTCTTC,CAWTGGGQGYNEQFF
NA,TRBV14,NA,TRBJ2-7,TGTGCCAGCAGCCACCCTCAGGACAATCAAACCTACGAGCAGTACTTC,CASSHPQDNQTYEQYF
TRBD2,TRBV27,NA,TRBJ2-3,TGTGCCAGCGGCTTTTCTAGCGGGGCCCGGGATACGCAGTATTTT,CASGFSSGARDTQYF
TRBD2,TRBV10-2,NA,TRBJ2-7,TGCGCCAGCAGTGAACTACTAGCGGGGGGAGGGCAGTACTTC,CASSELLAGGGQYF
NA,TRBV7-9,NA,TRBJ1-1,TGTGCCAGCAGCCATTGTTCTAAGGAAGCTTTCTTT,CASSHCSKEAFF
NA,TRBV28,NA,TRBJ2-7,TGTGCCAGCAGCACAGAAGAGTACGAGCAGTACTTC,CASSTEEYEQYF
NA,TRBV4-2,NA,TRBJ2-3,TGTGCCAGCAGCCAAGAGATCGAGGGCACAGATACGCAGTATTTT,CASSQEIEGTDTQYF
TRBD1,TRBV4-3,NA,TRBJ1-3,TGCGCCAGCAGCTCTCCCCGGACAGGAGAAGGGAACACCATATATTTT,CASSSPRTGEGNTIYF
TRBD2,TRBV7-9,NA,TRBJ2-5,TGTGCCAGCAGCTCGAGCGGGAGTAAAGAGACCCAGTACTTC,CASSSSGSKETQYF